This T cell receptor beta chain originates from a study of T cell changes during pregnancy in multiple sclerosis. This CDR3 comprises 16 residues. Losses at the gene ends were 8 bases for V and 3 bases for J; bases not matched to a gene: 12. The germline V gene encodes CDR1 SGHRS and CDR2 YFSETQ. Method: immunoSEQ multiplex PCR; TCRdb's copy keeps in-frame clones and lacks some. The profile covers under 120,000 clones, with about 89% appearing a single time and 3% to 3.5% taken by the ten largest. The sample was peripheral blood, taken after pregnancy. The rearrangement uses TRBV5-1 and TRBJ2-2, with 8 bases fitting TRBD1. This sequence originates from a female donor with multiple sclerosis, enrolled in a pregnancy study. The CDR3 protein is CASQRQTQGDTGELFF. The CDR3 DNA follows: TGCGCCAGTCAAAGGCAAACACAGGGGGACACCGGGGAGCTGTTTTTT.